One and the same sample provided the 29 T cell receptor beta chains below, sequenced in a study of blood T cells in healthy people across ages (dated by TCRdb to 2014 to 2015). The library was made by 5' RACE. The sequencer listed for this sample is Illumina HiSeq 2500. A second PCR of roughly 7 to 11 cycles was performed with a sample-barcoded 5' primer and a J-beta primer mix. TCRdb reprocessing: public reads trimmed at Q25 with fastp, clones called with MiXCR, in-frame beta chains kept. CDR3 protein sequences are deduplicated, and each keeps its most common genes and DNA. Within this sample are hundreds of thousands of distinct CDR3 sequences, with about 30% of them counted one time only. 15% to 18% of the sample is held by the ten biggest clonotypes. Material: blood. All receptors come from a woman older than 75 in good health.

This clonotype has just one count. A much more abundant neighbour one base away suggests this may be a read error. The chain couples TRBV7-2 to TRBJ1-1; D perhaps matches TRBD1 (6 bases). Germline lookup yields CDR1 SGHTA and CDR2 FQGNSA. The CDR3 consists of 15 residues. CDR3 sequence: CANSLQGNMNTEAFF. DNA of the CDR3: TGTGCCAACAGCTTACAGGGTAATATGAACACTGAAGCTTTCTTT.

This clonotype appeared many times. This sequence joins TRBV20-1 and TRBJ2-5, with D possibly being TRBD1 (6 bases). With 1 base removed from V and 2 bases from J, the gap between germline ends came to 11 bases. CDR1 and CDR2 from the germline V gene are DFQATT and SNEGSKA (reference sequence). This CDR3 region has 14 residues. CDR3 sequence (DNA): TGCAGTGCTAGAGCCTTCACAGGGCAAGAGACCCAGTACTTC. As protein: CSARAFTGQETQYF.

This clonotype was seen at least ten times. The chain carries TRBV11-2 and TRBJ1-4; D is perhaps TRBD1 (5 bases). Germline loops: CDR1 SGHAT, CDR2 FQNNGV. Trimming cost V 2 bases and J 3 bases, with 10 bases left between them. The length of the CDR3 is 15 residues. CDR3 coding DNA: TGTGCCAGCAGCTTAAGTAGGGGCCCTAATGAAAAACTGTTTTTT. Protein product: CASSLSRGPNEKLFF.

The chain recombines TRBV7-3 with TRBJ2-1; 8 nucleotides agree with TRBD2. There are 15 residues in the CDR3. Germline-derived CDR1 and CDR2 are SGHTA and FQGTGA. Germline trimming cut 1 base from V and 5 bases from J; bases unmatched to any gene: 4. The CDR3 reads CASSLSGGLDNEQFF. CDR3 DNA: TGTGCCAGCAGCTTAAGCGGGGGGCTTGACAATGAGCAGTTCTTC.

To note about this clonotype: This could be a read error, since a much larger clone is one nucleotide away. The V call is TRBV4-1, the J call TRBJ1-4; weak D call: TRBD1 (6 bases). V lost 4 bases and J lost 8, with 17 bases in between. CDR3 length: 15 residues. In germline, CDR1 is MGHRA, CDR2 YSYEKL. The CDR3 DNA reads as TGCGCCAGCAGCCTCGGACGGGACACGAGAGAAAAACTGTTTTTT. Its protein is CASSLGRDTREKLFF.

The sample holds many counts of this clonotype. V gene TRBV7-2 combines with J gene TRBJ2-3; D might be TRBD2 (6 bases). The CDR3 covers 14 residues. Trimming took off 1 base at V and 2 bases at J, with 7 bases between the two ends. CDR1 SGHTA and CDR2 FQGNSA come from the germline V gene. The CDR3 region has the DNA TGTGCCAGCAGCTTAGGGACTACCACAGATACGCAGTATTTT. Translating it yields CASSLGTTTDTQYF.

The DNA for the CDR3 is TGCGCCAGCAGCTTGGAAGGGTTCCAGTACTCTGGCACAGATACGCAGTATTTT. Protein sequence: CASSLEGFQYSGTDTQYF. This chain connects TRBV5-1 to TRBJ2-3; no clear D gene. V was clipped by 0 bases and J by 1 base, with 18 bases between them. The germline V gene encodes CDR1 SGHRS and CDR2 YFSETQ. CDR3 length equals 18 residues.

This clonotype was seen more than once but under ten times. The CDR3 nucleotides read TGTGCCAGCAGCCTCCGTGAGCGGGAGTACAATGAGCAGTTCTTC. It translates to CASSLREREYNEQFF. This sequence joins TRBV7-2 and TRBJ2-1; 8 bases agree with TRBD2. Germline-derived CDR1 and CDR2 are SGHTA and FQGNSA. V trimming: 5 bases; J trimming: 4 bases; junction bases outside the gene matches: 7. The CDR3 is 15 amino acids.

The rearrangement links TRBV20-1 to TRBJ2-3, with 11 bases identical to TRBD2. V lost 3 bases to trimming and J lost 4 bases; unmatched junction nucleotides: 6. This CDR3 contains 15 residues. CDR1 and CDR2 from the germline V gene are DFQATT and SNEGSKA (reference sequence). This chain's CDR3 is CSARGGTSGSDTQYF. Written as DNA, the CDR3 is TGCAGTGCTAGGGGTGGGACTAGCGGTTCAGATACGCAGTATTTT.

This clonotype showed up just once. The chain is built from TRBV7-2 and TRBJ2-1; D unresolved. Germline CDR1 SGHTA, CDR2 FQGNSA. There are 11 residues in the CDR3. Trimming took 0 bases from V and 10 from J, leaving 4 bases between them. The CDR3 here is CASSLAVEQFF. The CDR3 nucleotides are TGTGCCAGCAGCTTAGCCGTAGAGCAGTTCTTC.

This clonotype was counted at least ten times. V and J are TRBV3-1 and TRBJ2-1; weak D call: TRBD1 (6 bases). The CDR3 is 15 residues long. The germline V gene encodes CDR1 LGHDT and CDR2 YNNKEL (reference sequence). Trimming removed 0 bases from V and 6 bases from J, with 12 bases in between. The CDR3 DNA reads as TGTGCCAGCAGCCAAGACGCGGACAGCTTCAATGAGCAGTTCTTC. It is translated as CASSQDADSFNEQFF.

This clonotype was counted at least ten times. V and J are TRBV29-1 and TRBJ2-3, with 11 bases lining up with TRBD2. Germline values: CDR1 SQVTM, CDR2 ANQGSEA. V shed 6 bases and J 3 bases; nucleotides not matched to a gene: 2. The CDR3 is made up of 13 amino acids. The CDR3: CSVVAGGTDTQYF. In DNA form, the CDR3 reads TGCAGCGTGGTAGCGGGGGGGACAGATACGCAGTATTTT.

The table lists this clonotype with many counts. The chain combines TRBV25-1 with TRBJ2-3; the D gene is possibly TRBD1 (6 bases). There are 16 residues in the CDR3. Germline V gene data show CDR1 as MGHDK and CDR2 as SYGVNS. V was cut by 7 bases and J by 2 bases, with 19 bases left in between. The CDR3 spells CASKRAGAATTDTQYF. CDR3 in DNA: TGTGCCAGCAAAAGGGCAGGGGCAGCAACCACAGATACGCAGTATTTT.

This clonotype was counted at least ten times. CDR3 amino acids: CASRASGTPTYNEQFF. CDR3 DNA: TGTGCCAGCAGGGCCTCCGGGACCCCCACCTACAATGAGCAGTTCTTC. The chain recombines TRBV6-2 or TRBV6-3 with TRBJ2-1; D possibly uses TRBD1 or TRBD2 (5 bases each). V lost 6 bases to trimming and J lost 2 bases, with 17 bases between them. Germline CDR1 MNHEY, CDR2 SVGEGT. CDR3 length equals 16 residues.

The chain has TRBV20-1 and TRBJ2-1, with D perhaps TRBD1 (5 bases). The CDR3 totals 14 residues. Germline loops: CDR1 DFQATT, CDR2 SNEGSKA (reference sequence). V was trimmed by 0 bases and J by 9 bases, leaving 15 bases between them. As DNA, the CDR3 is TGCAGTGCTAGAGATCTATACAGAAGGGGTGAGCAGTTCTTC. Encoded protein: CSARDLYRRGEQFF.

This clonotype came up many times. V is TRBV21-1 and J is TRBJ2-7; TRBD1, the table's D call, was not compared with the DNA. TRBV21-1 is marked as a pseudogene. This CDR3 spans 14 amino acids. CDR3 nucleotide sequence: TGTGCCAGCAGCAAAGCGGCAGGGGCCTACGAGCAGTACTTC. Translation gives CASSKAAGAYEQYF.

This clonotype was seen a few times. This rearrangement joins TRBV6-1 to TRBJ2-1; TRBD2 matches at 7 bases. Germline loops: CDR1 MNHNS, CDR2 SASEGT. J gave up 0 bases and V 0 bases, and 2 bases lay outside the gene matches. The CDR3 is made up of 16 amino acids. CDR3 DNA sequence: TGTGCCAGCAGTGAAGCGGGGGGGGGCTCCTACAATGAGCAGTTCTTC. Translation: CASSEAGGGSYNEQFF.

Only a few counts were recorded for this clonotype. The V gene is TRBV28, the J gene TRBJ2-2; the D gene is possibly TRBD2 (6 bases). The CDR3 sequence is 12 residues long. Between the trimmed V and J ends, which lost 7 bases and 5 bases, there was a span of 8 bases. CDR1 is MDHEN and CDR2 is SYDVKM in the germline V gene. The CDR3 DNA follows: TGTGCCAGCAAGGAGGGAACCGGGGAGCTGTTTTTT. Protein product: CASKEGTGELFF.

This chain uses TRBV4-3 with TRBJ2-1; 8 bases are a match to TRBD1. The CDR3 consists of 15 residues. V lost 1 base to trimming and J lost 6 bases; unmatched junction nucleotides: 5. The germline CDR1 and CDR2 sequences are LGHNA and YSLEER. The CDR3 nucleotides are TGCGCCAGCAGCCAAGTGGGGACAGGAGGCAATGAGCAGTTCTTC. As protein: CASSQVGTGGNEQFF.

This clonotype came up many times. The chain is built from TRBV27 and TRBJ1-5; 8 nucleotides match TRBD1. Germline CDR1 and CDR2: MNHEY and SMNVEV (reference sequence). The CDR3 length is 15 residues. With 6 bases clipped from V and 2 bases from J, the junction kept 6 bases outside the gene matches. CDR3 sequence reads: CASRPGQGGNQPQHF. The CDR3 DNA is TGTGCCAGCAGACCCGGACAGGGTGGCAATCAGCCCCAGCATTTT.

There are a few counts of this clonotype. V and J are TRBV20-1 and TRBJ1-2, with 11 nucleotides matching TRBD1. The germline V gene has CDR1 DFQATT and CDR2 SNEGSKA (reference sequence). The length of the CDR3 is 17 residues. V gave up 3 bases and J gave up 9 bases; unmatched junction bases: 18. The CDR3 DNA sequence: TGCAGTGCTAGGAGAGCAGGACAGGGGGCCACCCGGTGGAGCTACACCTTC. Translating gives CSARRAGQGATRWSYTF.

This clonotype has a count of ten or more. V is TRBV24-1 and J is TRBJ2-1; 7 positions match TRBD1. The CDR3 extends over 17 amino acids. V dropped 0 bases and J dropped 7; count of bases not matched to a gene: 11. Germline assignment: CDR1 KGHDR and CDR2 SFDVKD. The CDR3 DNA follows: TGTGCCACCAGTGATTTGGCGCTGACAGGGTCGGTTAATGAGCAGTTCTTC. Protein sequence: CATSDLALTGSVNEQFF.

V and J are TRBV5-8 and TRBJ1-5, with TRBD1 as a possible D gene (6 bases). V lost 9 bases and J lost 3, with 10 bases in between. The germline gives CDR1 SGHTS, CDR2 YDEGEE. The CDR3 runs to 12 residues. CDR3 nucleotides: TGTGCCACCCGGACAGCCAATCAGCCCCAGCATTTT. Translation: CATRTANQPQHF.

This clonotype was detected many times. V usage is TRBV5-1 and J usage is TRBJ2-7, with a weak D call TRBD2 (6 bases). The V gene's germline CDR1 is SGHRS and CDR2 YFSETQ. The CDR3 has 15 amino acids. Trimming removed 4 bases at V and 1 base at J, with 15 bases between. The CDR3 protein is CASSPGDFGSYEQYF. In nucleotides, the CDR3 is TGCGCCAGCAGCCCGGGGGATTTCGGGTCCTACGAGCAGTACTTC.

The V gene is TRBV12-5, the J gene TRBJ2-3, with 11 bases matching TRBD1. V lost 6 bases to trimming and J lost 10 bases; unmatched junction nucleotides: 12. The germline gives CDR1 LGHNT, CDR2 FRNRAP. This CDR3 contains 15 residues. The CDR3, as DNA: TGTGCTAGTGGGTCCGGACAGGGGGCCACGGATGCGCAGTATTTT. Translated: CASGSGQGATDAQYF.

This clonotype appeared a few times. The chain has TRBV10-3 and TRBJ1-1, with TRBD1 as a possible D gene (5 bases). The V gene's germline CDR1 is ENHRY and CDR2 SYGVKD. The CDR3 contains 13 residues. Trimming pared 8 bases from V and 0 bases from J, leaving 10 bases between. The CDR3 is CAIRQNLNTEAFF. CDR3 DNA: TGTGCCATCCGACAGAACCTGAACACTGAAGCTTTCTTT.

This clonotype has only a few counts. The CDR3 sequence is CAWSGRLGTQYF. The CDR3 DNA sequence: TGTGCCTGGAGTGGGAGGTTGGGTACGCAGTATTTT. The chain uses TRBV30 and TRBJ2-3; a weak D match, TRBD2 (5 bases). Germline V gene data show CDR1 as GTSNPN and CDR2 as SVGIG (reference sequence). V lost 1 base and J lost 8, with 10 bases in between. The CDR3 consists of 12 residues.

The chain combines TRBV21-1 with TRBJ1-4; the table's D call, TRBD1, has no DNA check behind it. TRBV21-1 is assigned pseudogene status. There are 15 residues in the CDR3. The DNA of the CDR3 is TGTGCCAGCAGCAAACCTCCAGGGTGGGTTGAAAAACTGTTTTTT. This translates into CASSKPPGWVEKLFF.

A remark on this clonotype: A much larger clone lies a single base off, so this may be a read error. The gene calls are TRBV5-1 and TRBJ1-2; 9 bases map to TRBD1. Per germline, CDR1 SGHRS and CDR2 YFSETQ. With V trimmed by 3 bases and J by 6 bases, 9 bases remained unmatched. The CDR3 has 15 amino acids. The CDR3 is CASSSAQGARNGYTF. DNA of the CDR3: TGCGCCAGCAGCTCTGCACAGGGGGCGCGTAATGGCTACACCTTC. The variable domain in full, completed from reference TRBV5-1 and TRBJ1-2, reads KAGVTQTPRYLIKTRGQQVTLSCSPISGHRSVSWYQQTPGQGLQFLFEYFSETQRNKGNFPGRFSGRQFSNSRSEMNVSTLELGDSALYLCASSSAQGARNGYTFGSGTRLTVV.